What follows are 32 T cell receptor beta chains derived from one specimen sequenced in a study of blood T cell repertoires in COVID-19. The protocol was immunoSEQ multiplex PCR, while the TCRdb copy is restricted to in-frame clones and leaves out a portion. Of 75,000 to 85,000 clones listed, approximately 88% are singletons. The sequenced material came from peripheral blood. Receptors were obtained from a middle-aged man with active COVID-19.

V is TRBV9 and J is TRBJ2-5; TRBD1 is a possible D gene (6 bases). The CDR3 has 14 residues. The germline gives CDR1 SGDLS, CDR2 YYNGEE. V was clipped by 2 bases and J by 0 bases, with 8 bases between them. CDR3 sequence reads: CASSVDRYQETQYF. CDR3 DNA: TGTGCCAGCAGCGTTGACAGGTACCAAGAGACCCAGTACTTC.

The chain links TRBV30 to TRBJ1-5; no reliable D call. Trimming removed 1 base from V and 5 bases from J, with 12 bases in between. CDR1 and CDR2 from the germline V gene are GTSNPN and SVGIG (reference sequence). The CDR3 runs to 14 residues. Here the CDR3 reads CAWSAGQGDQPQHF. The DNA of the CDR3 is TGTGCCTGGAGTGCTGGGCAAGGCGATCAGCCCCAGCATTTT.

J is TRBJ2-7 and V is TRBV3-1 (or the pseudogene TRBV3-2), with 14 bases identical to TRBD2. CDR1 and CDR2 from the germline V gene are LGHDT and YNNKEL (reference sequence). The J segment lost 3 bases and the V segment lost 0 bases, leaving 7 bases of the junction unmatched. The CDR3 totals 18 residues. The CDR3 loop is CASSQDPGLAGGRYEQYF. Written as DNA, the CDR3 is TGTGCCAGCAGCCAAGATCCCGGACTAGCGGGAGGACGCTACGAGCAGTACTTC.

The chain joins TRBV15 to TRBJ2-2; D possibly corresponds to TRBD1 (8 bases). Germline values: CDR1 LNHNV, CDR2 YYDKDF (reference sequence). With 1 base removed from V and 0 bases from J, the gap between germline ends came to 15 bases. CDR3 length equals 18 residues. CDR3 amino acids: CATSRVSTGGANTGELFF. The CDR3 coding sequence is TGTGCCACCAGCAGAGTCTCTACAGGGGGGGCGAACACCGGGGAGCTGTTTTTT.

The V gene is TRBV29-1, the J gene TRBJ2-1; 9 nucleotides align to TRBD2. The germline V gene has CDR1 SQVTM and CDR2 ANQGSEA. The CDR3 contains 15 residues. The trim removed 0 bases at V and 6 bases at J, leaving 6 bases unmatched. CDR3 amino acids: CSVEDRASGINEQFF. CDR3 DNA: TGCAGCGTTGAAGATCGGGCTAGCGGGATCAATGAGCAGTTCTTC.

The rearrangement joins TRBV5-4 to TRBJ2-3; 10 bases match TRBD2. Germline V gene lookup returns CDR1 SGHNT and CDR2 YYREEE (reference sequence). V gave up 1 base and J gave up 0 bases; unmatched junction bases: 5. The CDR3 runs to 17 residues. The CDR3 bases are TGTGCCAGCAGCTTGATTCTAGCGGGGGCTAGCACAGATACGCAGTATTTT. Translating gives CASSLILAGASTDTQYF.

The CDR3 here is CASSPPGTSTDTQYF. DNA for the CDR3: TGTGCCAGCTCACCACCCGGGACTAGCACAGATACGCAGTATTTT. V and J are TRBV18 and TRBJ2-3; TRBD2 is a possible D gene (6 bases). The V end lost 0 bases, the J end lost 0 bases, and 7 bases lay between the germline ends. CDR3 length: 15 amino acids. Per the germline V gene, CDR1 is KGHSH and CDR2 is LQKENI.

J is TRBJ2-5 and V is TRBV7-9; D perhaps matches TRBD1 (6 bases). CDR1 and CDR2 from the germline V gene are SEHNR and FQNEAQ (reference sequence). V lost 5 bases and J 2 bases, leaving 15 bases between the germline ends. The CDR3 runs 15 residues. CDR3 in amino acids: CASSAWGQGQETQYF. In DNA form, the CDR3 reads TGTGCCAGCAGCGCCTGGGGACAAGGACAAGAGACCCAGTACTTC.

V and J are TRBV6-5 and TRBJ1-4; no reliable D call. The CDR3 extends over 13 amino acids. Trimming removed 6 bases at V and 5 bases at J, with 10 bases between. Germline V CDR1 and CDR2: MNHEY, SVGAGI. The CDR3 here is CASSSVSNEKLFF. In nucleotides, the CDR3 is TGTGCCAGCAGCTCCGTGTCGAATGAAAAACTGTTTTTT.

The J gene is TRBJ1-6, the V gene TRBV28; a weak D match, TRBD1 (5 bases). Germline V CDR1 and CDR2: MDHEN, SYDVKM. CDR3 length: 15 amino acids. The V gene lost 4 bases and the J gene lost 7 bases, with 14 bases spanning the gap. CDR3 in amino acids: CASSSPGRENSPLHF. The CDR3 DNA reads as TGTGCCAGCAGTTCCCCAGGGAGGGAAAATTCACCCCTCCACTTT.

V gene TRBV4-1 combines with J gene TRBJ2-7; 8 bases agree with TRBD1. V lost 1 base, J lost 3 bases, and 8 bases stayed unmatched. This CDR3 comprises 16 residues. CDR1 is MGHRA, CDR2 YSYEKL, per germline. The CDR3 nucleotides read TGCGCCAGCAGCCAAGGATCAGGACAGGGTGTCTACGAGCAGTACTTC. Its protein product is CASSQGSGQGVYEQYF.

The V and J genes are TRBV27 and TRBJ2-1; tentative D call: TRBD2 (7 bases). Between the trimmed V and J ends, which lost 0 bases and 4 bases, there was a span of 13 bases. This CDR3 is 16 amino acids long. CDR1 is MNHEY and CDR2 is SMNVEV in the germline V gene (reference sequence). CDR3 coding DNA: TGTGCCAGCAGTTTATCGGGGGGGGGCTCTTACAATGAGCAGTTCTTC. Residues: CASSLSGGGSYNEQFF.

The chain carries TRBV19 and TRBJ1-5; the D gene is possibly TRBD1 (6 bases). The V and J ends lost 5 bases and 0 bases respectively, with 8 bases between them. The CDR3 has 14 amino acids. CDR1 is LNHDA, CDR2 SQIVND, per germline (reference sequence). CDR3 sequence: CASSEDSSNQPQHF. The CDR3 DNA reads TGTGCCAGTAGTGAGGACAGTAGCAATCAGCCCCAGCATTTT.

The chain carries TRBV29-1 and TRBJ2-7; 7 positions match TRBD1. The germline V gene encodes CDR1 SQVTM and CDR2 ANQGSEA. This CDR3 region has 12 residues. V trimming: 5 bases; J trimming: 5 bases; junction bases outside the gene matches: 6. In DNA, the CDR3 is TGCAGCGTTAAGACAGGGAACCACGAGCAGTACTTC. This encodes CSVKTGNHEQYF.

This sequence joins TRBV19 and TRBJ1-1, with 10 bases aligning to TRBD1. CDR1 is LNHDA and CDR2 is SQIVND in the germline V gene (reference sequence). V trimming: 4 bases; J trimming: 3 bases; junction bases outside the gene matches: 5. The CDR3 spans 15 residues. The CDR3 reads CASSSRTGGDTEAFF. The CDR3 nucleotides are TGTGCCAGTAGTAGTAGGACAGGGGGTGACACTGAAGCTTTCTTT.

Regarding this clone: Additional DNA sequences in this sample encode the identical CDR3. V and J are TRBV5-4 and TRBJ1-6; a possible D gene is TRBD1 (5 bases). This CDR3 comprises 15 residues. Trimming cost V 0 bases and J 7 bases, with 11 bases left between them. Germline V gene lookup returns CDR1 SGHNT and CDR2 YYREEE (reference sequence). DNA of the CDR3: TGTGCCAGCAGCTTGGCGGGGGGTCAGAATTCACCCCTCCACTTT. Amino acid sequence: CASSLAGGQNSPLHF.

This clone was seen more than once but under ten times. This chain joins TRBV28 and TRBJ2-2, with 7 positions matching TRBD2. J was trimmed by 1 base and V by 6 bases; bases with no gene match: 5. This CDR3 region has 15 residues. Germline assignment: CDR1 MDHEN and CDR2 SYDVKM. For the CDR3, the DNA is TGTGCCAGCAGGCCTACTAGCGAGAACACCGGGGAGCTGTTTTTT. It yields the protein CASRPTSENTGELFF. The whole variable domain, remainder taken from reference TRBV28 and TRBJ2-2, is DVKVTQSSRYLVKRTGEKVFLECVQDMDHENMFWYRQDPGLGLRLIYFSYDVKMKEKGDIPEGYSVSREKKERFSLILESASTNQTSMYLCASRPTSENTGELFFGEGSRLTVL.

The chain carries TRBV18 and TRBJ1-3; a weak D match, TRBD1 (5 bases). This CDR3 comprises 16 residues. Germline assignment: CDR1 KGHSH and CDR2 LQKENI. V was shortened by 2 bases and J by 0 bases, with 11 bases between the two germline ends. The CDR3 bases are TGTGCCAGCTCACCAGGGGGGTACTACTCTGGAAACACCATATATTTT. Its translation is CASSPGGYYSGNTIYF.

The chain links TRBV6-5 to TRBJ1-1, with no clear D. V was pared by 0 bases and J by 0 bases, with 11 bases between. Looked up from germline, CDR1 is MNHEY and CDR2 is SVGAGI. The CDR3 is 16 amino acids. CDR3 sequence: CASSYSGVRMNTEAFF. Written as DNA, the CDR3 is TGTGCCAGCAGTTACTCCGGGGTCCGTATGAACACTGAAGCTTTCTTT.

V usage is TRBV28 and J usage is TRBJ2-1; a weak D match, TRBD2 (7 bases). The CDR3 consists of 13 residues. Germline CDR1 MDHEN, CDR2 SYDVKM. The V gene lost 6 bases and the J gene lost 7 bases, with 13 bases spanning the gap. The CDR3 nucleotides read TGTGCCAGCAGCACAGGGAGGGCGAATGAGCAGTTCTTC. Translating it yields CASSTGRANEQFF.

J is TRBJ2-2 and V is TRBV2; 13 positions match TRBD2. V shed 5 bases, J shed 5 bases, and the junction held 5 bases outside the gene matches. This CDR3 region has 16 residues. Germline CDR1 is SNHLY and CDR2 is FYNNEI. The CDR3 sequence: CASSQTSGGATGELFF. The CDR3 coding sequence is TGTGCCAGCAGTCAAACTAGCGGGGGGGCGACCGGGGAGCTGTTTTTT.

This chain connects TRBV7-2 to TRBJ2-1, with 10 bases identical to TRBD1. The germline V gene encodes CDR1 SGHTA and CDR2 FQGNSA. The CDR3 loop spans 14 amino acids. The V and J ends lost 8 bases and 3 bases, in that order; junction bases with no gene match: 4. This CDR3 reads CASGRDRGYNEQFF. DNA for the CDR3: TGTGCCAGCGGCCGGGACAGGGGCTACAATGAGCAGTTCTTC. The full variable domain, completed using reference TRBV7-2 and TRBJ2-1, is GAGVSQSPSNKVTEKGKDVELRCDPISGHTALYWYRQSLGQGLEFLIYFQGNSAPDKSGLPSDRFSAERTGGSVSTLTIQRTQQEDSAVYLCASGRDRGYNEQFFGPGTRLTVL.

V usage is TRBV11-2 and J usage is TRBJ2-7, with 15 bases identical to TRBD2. This CDR3 spans 17 amino acids. Trimming removed 6 bases from V and 2 bases from J; junction bases left unmatched: 8. CDR1 SGHAT and CDR2 FQNNGV come from the germline V gene. The CDR3 coding sequence is TGTGCCAGCAGGGGGAGAGGGACTAGCGGGAGGACCTACGAGCAGTACTTC. Protein product: CASRGRGTSGRTYEQYF. Supplemented by reference TRBV11-2 and TRBJ2-7, the full variable domain reads EAGVAQSPRYKIIEKRQSVAFWCNPISGHATLYWYQQILGQGPKLLIQFQNNGVVDDSQLPKDRFSAERLKGVDSTLKIQPAKLEDSAVYLCASRGRGTSGRTYEQYFGPGTRLTVT.

This clone was observed once. This chain uses TRBV27 with TRBJ1-6; TRBD1 agrees at 9 bases. The junction had 8 bases not matched to a gene; V was cut back by 7 bases and J by 10 bases. The CDR3 consists of 14 residues. Germline assignment: CDR1 MNHEY and CDR2 SMNVEV (reference sequence). In DNA, the CDR3 is TGTGCCAGCACCCCGGGACAGGGTCCGTCACCCCTCCACTTT. Amino acids: CASTPGQGPSPLHF.

V and J are TRBV6-1 and TRBJ2-5; no firm D call. The length of the CDR3 is 14 residues. The V end lost 5 bases, the J end lost 2 bases, and 12 bases lay between the germline ends. Germline V gene sequence: CDR1 MNHNS, CDR2 SASEGT. CDR3 nucleotides: TGTGCCAGCAGTTCTCTAGGCAGTCAAGAGACCCAGTACTTC. Translation: CASSSLGSQETQYF.

The sample holds a few counts of this clone. This chain links TRBV19 with TRBJ1-5, with a weak D call TRBD1 (5 bases). This CDR3 is built from 14 residues. V lost 4 bases to trimming and J lost 5 bases, with 12 bases between them. The germline CDR1 and CDR2 sequences are LNHDA and SQIVND (reference sequence). The CDR3: CASSTRPRDQPQHF. The CDR3 DNA reads TGTGCCAGTAGTACGAGACCCAGGGATCAGCCCCAGCATTTT. The whole variable domain, filled in from reference TRBV19 and TRBJ1-5, reads DGGITQSPKYLFRKEGQNVTLSCEQNLNHDAMYWYRQDPGQGLRLIYYSQIVNDFQKGDIAEGYSVSREKKESFPLTVTSAQKNPTAFYLCASSTRPRDQPQHFGDGTRLSIL.

The rearrangement joins TRBV11-2 to TRBJ1-2, with D possibly being TRBD1 (6 bases). This CDR3 has 15 residues. With 0 bases removed from V and 8 bases from J, the gap between germline ends came to 16 bases. The germline V gene encodes CDR1 SGHAT and CDR2 FQNNGV. CDR3 sequence: CASSLDRTGISGYTF. CDR3 nucleotide sequence: TGTGCCAGCAGCTTAGATCGAACAGGGATTTCCGGCTACACCTTC.

J is TRBJ1-4 and V is TRBV7-2; D may be TRBD1 (5 bases). With 4 bases removed from V and 3 bases from J, the gap between germline ends came to 12 bases. The CDR3 extends over 15 amino acids. Germline values: CDR1 SGHTA, CDR2 FQGNSA. This CDR3 reads CASSYQGGSNEKLFF. CDR3 DNA: TGTGCCAGCAGCTATCAGGGTGGGTCTAATGAAAAACTGTTTTTT.

This clone was recorded only once. The V call is TRBV19, the J call TRBJ2-7, with TRBD1 as a possible D gene (5 bases). Between the trimmed V and J ends, which lost 0 bases and 3 bases, there was a span of 9 bases. The CDR3 sequence is 14 residues long. The V gene's germline CDR1 is LNHDA and CDR2 SQIVND (reference sequence). CDR3 DNA sequence: TGTGCCAGTAGTATAGATCCAGGGAACTACGAGCAGTACTTC. It codes for CASSIDPGNYEQYF.

J is TRBJ2-7 and V is TRBV5-6; D perhaps matches TRBD1 (6 bases). Germline CDR1 reads SGHDT; CDR2 reads YYEEEE. V dropped 0 bases and J dropped 6 bases, with 22 bases sitting between them. There are 17 residues in the CDR3. CDR3 nucleotide sequence: TGTGCCAGCAGCTTGGGGTGGGCAGGGGTGTCCCGCCCCGAGCAGTACTTC. This translates into CASSLGWAGVSRPEQYF.

V gene TRBV15 combines with J gene TRBJ2-7; tentative D call: TRBD1 (6 bases). The V end lost 0 bases, the J end lost 3 bases, and 24 bases lay between the germline ends. Germline V gene lookup returns CDR1 LNHNV and CDR2 YYDKDF (reference sequence). The CDR3 is 19 amino acids. This CDR3 is CATSRDGSIDRTDFYEQYF. CDR3 in DNA: TGTGCCACCAGCAGAGATGGTTCTATAGATAGGACAGACTTCTACGAGCAGTACTTC.

The chain combines TRBV28 with TRBJ1-3; possibly TRBD1 for D (5 bases). Germline CDR1 reads MDHEN; CDR2 reads SYDVKM. Trimming stripped 5 bases from V and 0 bases from J, with 14 bases between. The CDR3 spans 16 residues. CDR3 region: CASSAAGVTSGNTIYF. In DNA form, the CDR3 reads TGTGCCAGCAGTGCGGCGGGGGTTACCTCTGGAAACACCATATATTTT.